This T cell receptor beta chain was documented in a study of Graves' ophthalmopathy and Graves' hyperthyroidism. Study-wide context: Investigators collected peripheral blood at initial diagnosis, before any treatment was given. Whole-study findings and limits: Detected in blood as well were most expanded thyroid clonotypes with frequency above 0.001. Using a 13-signature model, the authors split ophthalmopathy from stable hyperthyroidism, with 87.88% sensitivity and approximately 81% specificity. Progression of ophthalmopathy was predicted by the model with 70% to 71% sensitivity and roughly 78% specificity.

Amplification from RNA transcripts yielded the TCR beta CDR3 regions. HTBI primers were employed in first-round RT-PCR, then a second-round multiplex PCR followed. TCRdb re-analysed the multiplex PCR reads in MiXCR, keeping a single row per CDR3 protein. The sample shows roughly 500,000 distinct CDR3 sequences, approximately 15% of them seen only once. This clonotype was observed many times. Its antigen remains unknown. The CDR3 extends over 12 amino acids. The ends were cut back, 4 bases at V and 7 bases at J, with 8 bases in the middle. CDR1 and CDR2 (germline): MNHNS, SASEGT. The receptor comes from a woman under 40 with Graves' ophthalmopathy. Sequenced input: blood. V gene TRBV6-1 combines with J gene TRBJ1-5; D remains unclear. Written as DNA, the CDR3 is TGTGCCAGCAGTGCACTAGGGCAGCCCCAGCATTTT. Encoded protein: CASSALGQPQHF.